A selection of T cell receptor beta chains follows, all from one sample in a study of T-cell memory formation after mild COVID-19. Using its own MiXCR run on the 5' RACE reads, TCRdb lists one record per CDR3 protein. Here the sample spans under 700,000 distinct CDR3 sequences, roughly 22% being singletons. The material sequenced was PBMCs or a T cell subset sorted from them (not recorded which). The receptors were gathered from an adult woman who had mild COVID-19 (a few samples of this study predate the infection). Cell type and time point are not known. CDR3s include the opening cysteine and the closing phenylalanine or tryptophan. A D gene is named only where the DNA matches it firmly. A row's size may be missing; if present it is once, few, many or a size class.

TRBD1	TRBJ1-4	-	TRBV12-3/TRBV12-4	CASSVLDREGREKLFF	TGTGCCAGCAGTGTCCTTGACAGGGAGGGTAGAGAAAAACTGTTTTTT
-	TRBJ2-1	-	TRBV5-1	CASSLVGGVNEQFF	TGCGCCAGCAGCTTGGTTGGCGGGGTCAATGAGCAGTTCTTC
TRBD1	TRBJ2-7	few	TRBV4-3	CASSQSVGTGYHEQYF	TGCGCCAGCAGCCAGTCGGTCGGGACAGGGTACCACGAGCAGTACTTC
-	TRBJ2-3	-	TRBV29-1	CSTRDPLANTQYF	TGCAGCACCCGGGACCCCCTAGCTAATACGCAGTATTTT
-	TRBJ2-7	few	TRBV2	CASSEAGRVYEQYF	TGTGCCAGCAGTGAAGCGGGCAGGGTATACGAGCAGTACTTC
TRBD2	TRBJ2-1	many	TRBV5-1	CASSLEAGGPPNEQFF	TGCGCCAGCAGCTTGGAGGCGGGAGGGCCCCCCAATGAGCAGTTCTTC
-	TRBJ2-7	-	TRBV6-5	CASRRTTSRDEQYF	TGTGCCAGCAGACGGACTACCTCAAGGGACGAGCAGTACTTC
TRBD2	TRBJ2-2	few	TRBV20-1	CSARASLASTGELFF	TGCAGTGCTAGAGCATCACTAGCGTCAACCGGGGAGCTGTTTTTT
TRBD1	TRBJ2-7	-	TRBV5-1	CASSFPGTGVDEQYF	TGCGCCAGCAGCTTCCCTGGGACAGGCGTGGACGAGCAGTACTTC
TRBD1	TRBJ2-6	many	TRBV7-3	CASSLNTGVGANVLTF	TGTGCCAGCAGCTTGAACACAGGGGTTGGGGCCAACGTCCTGACTTTC
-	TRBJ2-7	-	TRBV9	CASSVGPSQATYEQYF	TGTGCCAGCAGCGTAGGTCCTAGTCAGGCAACCTACGAGCAGTACTTC
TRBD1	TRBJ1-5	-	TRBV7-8	CASSPTGTDYQPQHF	TGTGCCAGCAGCCCTACCGGGACAGATTATCAGCCCCAGCATTTT
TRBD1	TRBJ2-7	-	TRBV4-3	CASSQVGGTGTYEQYF	TGCGCCAGCAGCCAAGTGGGAGGGACAGGGACCTACGAGCAGTACTTC
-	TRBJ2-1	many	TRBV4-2	CASSRSYNEQFF	TGTGCCAGCAGCCGCTCCTACAATGAGCAGTTCTTC
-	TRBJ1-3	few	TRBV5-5	CASSSTDYSGNTIYF	TGTGCCAGCAGCTCCACAGATTACTCTGGAAACACCATATATTTT
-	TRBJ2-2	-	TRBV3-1	CASSQVGYGGPRSGELFF	TGTGCCAGCAGCCAAGTCGGGTACGGGGGCCCACGTTCCGGGGAGCTGTTTTTT
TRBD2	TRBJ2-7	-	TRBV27	CASSYSGGTTAYEQYF	TGTGCCAGCAGTTATTCGGGGGGGACTACCGCCTACGAGCAGTACTTC
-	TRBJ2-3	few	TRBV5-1	CASSPRGSDTDTQYF	TGCGCCAGCAGCCCCCGGGGTAGCGACACAGATACGCAGTATTTT
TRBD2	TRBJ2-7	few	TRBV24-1	CATSDSVGSGRRNF	TGTGCCACCAGTGATTCAGTAGGTAGCGGGAGGAGAAACTTC
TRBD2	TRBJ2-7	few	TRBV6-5	CASSYVAGTYYEQYF	TGTGCCAGCAGTTACGTAGCGGGGACTTACTACGAGCAGTACTTC
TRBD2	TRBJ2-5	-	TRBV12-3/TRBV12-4	CASRDSGLAGKQETQYF	TGTGCCAGCAGAGACTCGGGACTAGCGGGAAAACAAGAGACCCAGTACTTC
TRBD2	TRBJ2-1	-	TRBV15	CATSPSGSWVNEQFF	TGTGCCACCAGTCCTAGCGGGAGTTGGGTCAATGAGCAGTTCTTC
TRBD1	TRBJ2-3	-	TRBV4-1	CASSQPPDRITDTQYF	TGCGCCAGCAGCCAACCTCCGGACAGGATCACAGATACGCAGTATTTT
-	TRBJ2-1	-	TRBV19	CASSREHSSYNEQFF	TGTGCCAGTAGTAGGGAGCATAGCTCCTACAATGAGCAGTTCTTC
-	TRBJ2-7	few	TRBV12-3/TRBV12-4	CASSPYLRAGEQYF	TGTGCCAGCAGTCCCTACCTAAGGGCTGGGGAGCAGTACTTC
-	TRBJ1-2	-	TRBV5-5	CASSSDRASGYTF	TGTGCCAGCAGCTCCGATAGGGCCTCTGGCTACACCTTC
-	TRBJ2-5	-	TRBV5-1	CASSRTTWEVETQYF	TGCGCCAGCTCCCGAACCACATGGGAGGTGGAGACCCAGTACTTC
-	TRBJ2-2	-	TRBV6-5	CASSYSKGDTGELFF	TGTGCCAGCAGTTACTCGAAAGGGGACACCGGGGAGCTGTTTTTT
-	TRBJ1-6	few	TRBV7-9	CASSFPASGVGGNSPLHF	TGTGCCAGCAGCTTTCCAGCTTCCGGGGTCGGGGGCAATTCACCCCTCCACTTT
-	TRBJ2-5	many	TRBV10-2	CASSAAETQYF	TGCGCCAGCAGCGCCGCAGAGACCCAGTACTTC
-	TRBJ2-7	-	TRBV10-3	CAILGSTGDEQYF	TGTGCCATCTTAGGAAGTACGGGAGACGAGCAGTACTTC
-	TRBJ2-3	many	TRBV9	CASSVDPGPKGTDTQYF	TGTGCCAGCAGCGTAGATCCGGGGCCCAAGGGCACAGATACGCAGTATTTT
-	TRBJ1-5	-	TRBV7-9	CASSLGRGIQPQHF	TGTGCCAGCAGCTTAGGGCGCGGGATTCAGCCCCAGCATTTT
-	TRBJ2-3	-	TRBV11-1	CASSFRGIRAQYF	TGTGCCAGCAGCTTCAGGGGCATACGTGCGCAGTATTTT
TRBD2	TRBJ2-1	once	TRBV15	CATSRDSLAGGSYNEQFF	TGTGCCACCAGCAGAGATTCGTTAGCGGGGGGTTCCTACAATGAGCAGTTCTTC
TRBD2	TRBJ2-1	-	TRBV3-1	CASSKGQGLAAYNEQFF	TGTGCCAGCAGCAAAGGACAGGGACTAGCGGCTTACAATGAGCAGTTCTTC
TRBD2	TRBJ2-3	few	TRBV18	CASSLRTSGYTDTQYF	TGTGCCAGCTCCCTAAGGACTAGCGGATACACAGATACGCAGTATTTT
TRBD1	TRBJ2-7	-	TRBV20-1	CSGTGTETYEQYF	TGCAGTGGTACCGGGACAGAGACCTACGAGCAGTACTTC
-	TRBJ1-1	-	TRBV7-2	CASSLMRAGNTEAFF	TGTGCCAGCAGCTTAATGAGGGCAGGGAACACTGAAGCTTTCTTT
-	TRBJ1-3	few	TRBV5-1	CASSLAPSASSGNTIYF	TGCGCCAGCAGCTTGGCCCCATCAGCTAGCTCTGGAAACACCATATATTTT
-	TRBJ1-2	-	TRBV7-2	CASSDTPLTGYGYTF	TGTGCCAGCAGCGATACCCCTCTAACAGGCTATGGCTACACCTTC
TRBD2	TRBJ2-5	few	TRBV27	CASKASGRNRETQYF	TGTGCCAGCAAGGCTAGCGGGAGAAATAGGGAGACCCAGTACTTC
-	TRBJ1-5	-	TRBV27	CASSLSGRGQPQHF	TGTGCCAGCAGTTTATCTGGGCGCGGGCAGCCCCAGCATTTT
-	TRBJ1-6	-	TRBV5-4	CASSLNTYNSPLHF	TGTGCCAGCAGCTTGAACACCTATAATTCACCCCTCCACTTT
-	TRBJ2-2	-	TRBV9	CASSEVSRLQGRTGELFF	TGTGCCAGCAGCGAGGTGTCCCGGCTCCAGGGTAGGACCGGGGAGCTGTTTTTT
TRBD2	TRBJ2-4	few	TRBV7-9	CASSPPGTSGGWNIQYF	TGTGCCAGCAGCCCTCCGGGAACTAGCGGGGGCTGGAACATTCAGTACTTC
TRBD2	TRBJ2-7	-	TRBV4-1	CASSQERESPYEQYF	TGCGCCAGCAGCCAAGAGCGGGAGAGTCCCTACGAGCAGTACTTC
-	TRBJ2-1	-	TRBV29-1	CSVERRSYNEQFF	TGCAGCGTTGAAAGGCGCTCCTACAATGAGCAGTTCTTC
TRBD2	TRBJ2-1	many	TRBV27	CASTTTGGSLLLTNEQFF	TGTGCCAGCACCACTACCGGGGGGTCCCTTCTGCTTACCAATGAGCAGTTCTTC
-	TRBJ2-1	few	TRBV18	CASSPPGADYNEQFF	TGTGCCAGCTCACCACCAGGGGCTGACTACAATGAGCAGTTCTTC
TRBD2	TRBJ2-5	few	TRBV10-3	CANSREGSETQYF	TGTGCCAACTCTCGGGAGGGTTCGGAGACCCAGTACTTC
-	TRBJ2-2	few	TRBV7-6	CASIASGLSTGELFF	TGTGCCAGCATCGCTTCGGGGCTGAGTACCGGGGAGCTGTTTTTT
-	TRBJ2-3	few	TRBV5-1	CASSSESTDTQYF	TGCGCCAGCAGTTCAGAGAGCACAGATACGCAGTATTTT
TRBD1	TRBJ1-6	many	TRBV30	CAWRYSGTGGSPLHF	TGTGCCTGGAGATATTCCGGGACAGGGGGTTCACCCCTCCACTTT
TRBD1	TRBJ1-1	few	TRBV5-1	CASTKTGDTEAFF	TGCGCCAGCACCAAGACAGGGGACACTGAAGCTTTCTTT
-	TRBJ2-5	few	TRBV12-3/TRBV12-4	CASSFSNYQETQYF	TGTGCCAGCAGTTTCTCCAACTACCAAGAGACCCAGTACTTC
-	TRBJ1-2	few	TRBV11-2	CASSLGVATNYGYTF	TGTGCCAGCAGCTTAGGGGTAGCTACTAACTATGGCTACACCTTC